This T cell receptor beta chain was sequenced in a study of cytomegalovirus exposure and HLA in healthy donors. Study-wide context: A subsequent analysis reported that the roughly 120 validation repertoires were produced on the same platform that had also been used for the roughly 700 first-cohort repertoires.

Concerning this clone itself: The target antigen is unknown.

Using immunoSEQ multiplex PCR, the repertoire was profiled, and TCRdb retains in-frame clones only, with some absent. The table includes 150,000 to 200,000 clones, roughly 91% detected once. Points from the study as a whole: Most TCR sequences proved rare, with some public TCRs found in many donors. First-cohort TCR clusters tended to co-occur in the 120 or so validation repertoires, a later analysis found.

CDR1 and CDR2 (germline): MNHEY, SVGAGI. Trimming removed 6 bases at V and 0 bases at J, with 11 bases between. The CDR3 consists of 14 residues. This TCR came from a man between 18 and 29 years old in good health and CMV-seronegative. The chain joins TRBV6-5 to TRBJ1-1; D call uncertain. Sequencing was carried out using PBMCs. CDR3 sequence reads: CASSPLNMNTEAFF. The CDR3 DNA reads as TGTGCCAGCAGCCCCCTCAACATGAACACTGAAGCTTTCTTT.